Sequencing of this TCR beta chain was carried out in a study of T cells in Graves' hyperthyroidism and ophthalmopathy. Broader study findings: The model forecast ophthalmopathy, anticipating it by a median roughly 6.3 months before onset.

The TCR beta CDR3 regions underwent amplification using RNA transcripts as the source. A first-round RT-PCR of the TCR CDR3 used the HTBI primer set. Using its own MiXCR run on the multiplex PCR reads, TCRdb lists one record per CDR3 protein. The repertoire holds hundreds of thousands of distinct CDR3 sequences, roughly 15% seen once, with under 15% in the top ten. With 4 bases removed from V and 9 bases from J, the gap between germline ends came to 16 bases. This CDR3 has 14 amino acids. CDR1 and CDR2 (germline): LGHNA, YNFKEQ. This clonotype showed up just a few times. Its target is not known. The specimen sequenced was blood. The TCR was taken from a woman aged 45-59 years with Graves' ophthalmopathy. V is TRBV4-2 and J is TRBJ2-1; tentative D call: TRBD2 (6 bases). The CDR3 coding sequence is TGTGCCAGCAGCCCGATATTAGCGGCGAGTGAGCAGTTCTTC. Translated: CASSPILAASEQFF.